This TCR beta chain appears in the sequencing data of a study of breast tumors, draining lymph nodes, adjacent tissues. This CDR3 region has 13 residues. V was pared by 7 bases and J by 0 bases, with 2 bases of the junction left unmatched. TCRdb analysed the multiplex PCR reads with MiXCR anew, one entry per CDR3 protein. In the table there are some 120,000 distinct CDR3 sequences, 20% of which are singletons. This clonotype was seen ten or more times. Axillary draining lymph nodes of breast cancer patients supplied the node samples. Material: axillary lymph node tissue. This chain links TRBV12-3 or TRBV12-4 with TRBJ2-5; 7 nucleotides agree with TRBD1. The receptor comes from a female donor with breast cancer. Some clones in this sample may be carry-over from other donors' samples. This CDR3 reads CASKGQNQETQYF. CDR3 DNA sequence: TGTGCCAGCAAGGGACAGAACCAAGAGACCCAGTACTTC.